This TCR beta chain was recovered during a study of cytomegalovirus exposure and HLA in healthy donors. Turning to the study itself: The platform used for the roughly 130 validation repertoires matched that of the 650 to 750 first-cohort repertoires, a later analysis reported.

Study results and caveats: Reported results showed that the classifier diagnosed cytomegalovirus status with high specificity and sensitivity.

The table came from immunoSEQ multiplex PCR; TCRdb's copy has only in-frame clones and leaves some out. The sample has more than 200,000 clones, 87% seen once. From germline, CDR1 is LGHNA and CDR2 YSLEER. The CDR3 contains 18 residues. The trim removed 3 bases at V and 0 bases at J, leaving 10 bases unmatched. Comment on this clone: Its antigen is unknown.

The chain recombines TRBV4-3 with TRBJ2-3; TRBD2 matches at 9 bases. The receptor comes from a man aged 18 to 29 in good health and CMV-seropositive. What was sequenced was PBMCs. The CDR3 protein is CASSHTPGLARSTDTQYF. CDR3 coding DNA: TGCGCCAGCAGCCATACCCCGGGACTAGCCCGTAGCACAGATACGCAGTATTTT.